Described below is a single TCR beta chain sequence and its context. Its matching antigen is unknown. These data are taken from a study of OX40 agonist ivuxolimab in advanced cancers. Study-level background: Dose-escalation patients had hepatocellular carcinoma, melanoma, renal cell or head and neck cancer. Study results and limitations: Part of the nonresponder group also had normalized T-cell clonal expansion that was low.

V shed 4 bases, J shed 2 bases, and the junction held 3 bases outside the gene matches. Germline V gene data show CDR1 as SNHLY and CDR2 as FYNNEI. The CDR3 extends over 14 amino acids. The data were produced by immunoSEQ multiplex PCR, yet TCRdb's version contains in-frame clones alone and is incomplete. The sample records roughly 68,000 clones, approximately 90% being singletons. This chain links TRBV2 with TRBJ2-3; 7 nucleotides agree with TRBD2. The clonotype was recovered from an adult with an advanced solid tumor such as melanoma, head and neck, liver or kidney cancer. The source was CD4+ or CD8+ T cells sorted from blood, collected in a trial of the OX40 agonist ivuxolimab. This CDR3 reads CASSVTSLTDTQYF. In DNA form, the CDR3 reads TGTGCCAGCAGTGTGACTAGCCTCACAGATACGCAGTATTTT.